The present T cell receptor (beta chain) was sequenced within a study of blood T cell repertoires in COVID-19. The CDR3 sequence is 13 residues long. Trimming removed 7 bases from V and 9 bases from J; junction bases left unmatched: 9. CDR1 and CDR2 (germline): MDHEN, SYDVKM. Profiled with immunoSEQ multiplex PCR; TCRdb holds only in-frame clones, not every one. The repertoire holds over 300,000 clones, with about 88% as singletons. Participants were aged about 18 to 90 years, lived in around 25 US areas, and enrolled virtually. Participants had their cohort set by participant-reported clinical history.

Sequencing was performed on PBMCs or T cells enriched from blood (not recorded which). The clonotype originates from a woman aged 40 to 50 who had recovered from COVID-19. This sequence joins TRBV28 and TRBJ2-1, with 7 bases aligning to TRBD2. CDR3 region: CASILGGSGEQFF. Here the CDR3 DNA reads TGTGCCAGCATACTGGGGGGGTCGGGTGAGCAGTTCTTC.